This TCR beta chain emerged from a study of identical twins. Each CDR3 protein is one row after TCRdb ran MiXCR on the 5' RACE reads. The sample carries just under 550,000 distinct CDR3 sequences, 12% to 15% recorded once. This CDR3 contains 14 residues. Between the trimmed V and J ends, which lost 0 bases and 0 bases, there was a span of 7 bases. Germline values: CDR1 DFQATT, CDR2 SNEGSKA (reference sequence). These same data were also listed under a study on yellow fever vaccine responses in identical twins.

The source is a woman between 18 and 29 years old in good health. V and J are TRBV20-1 and TRBJ2-3; D gene unclear. Sequencing was carried out using CD4+ T cells sorted from blood. The CDR3 region has the DNA TGCAGTGCTAGAGAAGCAGTTAGCACAGATACGCAGTATTTT. This translates into CSAREAVSTDTQYF.